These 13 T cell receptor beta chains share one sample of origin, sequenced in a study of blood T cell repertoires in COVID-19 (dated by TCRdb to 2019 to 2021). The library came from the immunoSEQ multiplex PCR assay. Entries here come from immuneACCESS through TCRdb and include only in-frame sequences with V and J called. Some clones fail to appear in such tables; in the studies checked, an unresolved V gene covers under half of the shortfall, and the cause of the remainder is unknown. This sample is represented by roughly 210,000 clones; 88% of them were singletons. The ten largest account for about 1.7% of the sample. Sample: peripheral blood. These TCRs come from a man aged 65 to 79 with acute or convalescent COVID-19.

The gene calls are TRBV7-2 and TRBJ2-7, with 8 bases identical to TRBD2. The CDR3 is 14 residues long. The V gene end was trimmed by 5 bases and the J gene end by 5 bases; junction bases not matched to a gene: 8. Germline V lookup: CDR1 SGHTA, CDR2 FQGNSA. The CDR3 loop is CASSLPGGHHEQYF. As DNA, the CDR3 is TGTGCCAGCAGCCTCCCGGGGGGGCACCACGAGCAGTACTTC.

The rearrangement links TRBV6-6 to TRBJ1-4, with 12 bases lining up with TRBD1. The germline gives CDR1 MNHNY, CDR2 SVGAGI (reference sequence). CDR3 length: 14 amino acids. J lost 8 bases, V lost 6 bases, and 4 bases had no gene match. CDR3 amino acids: CASRGQGAKEKLFF. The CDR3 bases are TGTGCCAGCAGGGGACAGGGGGCAAAGGAAAAACTGTTTTTT.

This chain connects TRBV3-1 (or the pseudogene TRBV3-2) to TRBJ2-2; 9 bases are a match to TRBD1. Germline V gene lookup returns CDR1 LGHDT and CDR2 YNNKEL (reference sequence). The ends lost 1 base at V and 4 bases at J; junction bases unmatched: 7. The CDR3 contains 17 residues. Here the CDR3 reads CASSQVGTGSVTGELFF. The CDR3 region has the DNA TGTGCCAGCAGCCAAGTAGGGACAGGGAGCGTCACCGGGGAGCTGTTTTTT.

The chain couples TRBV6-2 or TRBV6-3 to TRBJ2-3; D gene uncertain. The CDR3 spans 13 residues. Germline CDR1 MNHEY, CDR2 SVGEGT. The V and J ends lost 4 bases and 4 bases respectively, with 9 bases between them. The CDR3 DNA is TGTGCCAGCAGTTTCTACCCCGCAGATACGCAGTATTTT. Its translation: CASSFYPADTQYF.

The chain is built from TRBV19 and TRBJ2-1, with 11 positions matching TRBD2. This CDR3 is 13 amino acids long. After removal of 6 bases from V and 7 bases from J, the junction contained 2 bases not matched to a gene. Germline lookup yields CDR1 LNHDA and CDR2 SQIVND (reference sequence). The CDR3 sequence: CASRGTSGNEQFF. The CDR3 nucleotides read TGTGCCAGTAGAGGGACTAGCGGAAATGAGCAGTTCTTC.

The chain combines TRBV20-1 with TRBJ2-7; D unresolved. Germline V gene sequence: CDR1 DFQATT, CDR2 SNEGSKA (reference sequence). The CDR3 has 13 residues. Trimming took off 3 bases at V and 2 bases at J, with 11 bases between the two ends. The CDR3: CSASFLRAYEQYF. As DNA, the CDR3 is TGCAGTGCTAGTTTCTTGAGAGCCTACGAGCAGTACTTC.

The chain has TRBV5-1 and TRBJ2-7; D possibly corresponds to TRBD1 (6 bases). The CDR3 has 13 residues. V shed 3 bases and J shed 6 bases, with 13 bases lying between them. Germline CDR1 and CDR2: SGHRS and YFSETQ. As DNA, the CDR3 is TGCGCCAGCAGCTCGCAGGACAGTCTCGAGCAGTACTTC. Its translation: CASSSQDSLEQYF. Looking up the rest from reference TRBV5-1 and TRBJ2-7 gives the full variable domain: KAGVTQTPRYLIKTRGQQVTLSCSPISGHRSVSWYQQTPGQGLQFLFEYFSETQRNKGNFPGRFSGRQFSNSRSEMNVSTLELGDSALYLCASSSQDSLEQYFGPGTRLTVT.

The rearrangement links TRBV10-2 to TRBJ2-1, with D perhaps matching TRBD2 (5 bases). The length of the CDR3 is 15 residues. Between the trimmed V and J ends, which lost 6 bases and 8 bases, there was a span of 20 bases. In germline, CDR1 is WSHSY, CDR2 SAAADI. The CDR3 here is CASSLVGEFSDEQFF. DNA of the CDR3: TGCGCCAGCAGCCTCGTTGGGGAGTTCTCTGATGAGCAGTTCTTC.

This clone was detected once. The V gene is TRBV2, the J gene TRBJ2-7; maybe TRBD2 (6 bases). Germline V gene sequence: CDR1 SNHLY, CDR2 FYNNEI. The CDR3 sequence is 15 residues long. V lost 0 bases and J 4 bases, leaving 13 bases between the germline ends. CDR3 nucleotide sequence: TGTGCCAGCAGTGAAGCGGCGGGAACGTATTACGAGCAGTACTTC. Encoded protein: CASSEAAGTYYEQYF. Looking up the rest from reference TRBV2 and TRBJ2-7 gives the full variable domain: EPEVTQTPSHQVTQMGQEVILRCVPISNHLYFYWYRQILGQKVEFLVSFYNNEISEKSEIFDDQFSVERPDGSNFTLKIRSTKLEDSAMYFCASSEAAGTYYEQYFGPGTRLTVT.

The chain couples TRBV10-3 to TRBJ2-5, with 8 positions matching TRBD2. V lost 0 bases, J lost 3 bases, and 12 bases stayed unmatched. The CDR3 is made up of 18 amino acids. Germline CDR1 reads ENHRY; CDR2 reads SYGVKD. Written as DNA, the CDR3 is TGTGCCATCAGTGAGTCCCGCCTTCGGACTAGCAATAAAGAGACCCAGTACTTC. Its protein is CAISESRLRTSNKETQYF.

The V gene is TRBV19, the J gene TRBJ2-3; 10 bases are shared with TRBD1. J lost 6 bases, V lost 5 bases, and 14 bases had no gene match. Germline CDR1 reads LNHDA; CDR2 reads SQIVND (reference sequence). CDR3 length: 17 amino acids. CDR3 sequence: CASSPRQGAVMIDTQYF. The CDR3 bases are TGTGCCAGTAGTCCTCGACAGGGGGCGGTGATGATTGATACGCAGTATTTT.

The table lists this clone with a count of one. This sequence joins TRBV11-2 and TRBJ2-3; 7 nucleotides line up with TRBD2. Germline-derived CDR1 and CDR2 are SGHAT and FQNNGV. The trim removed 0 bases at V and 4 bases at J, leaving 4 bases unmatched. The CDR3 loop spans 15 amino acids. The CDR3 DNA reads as TGTGCCAGCAGCTTAGAGGGAGGGGCTGCAGATACGCAGTATTTT. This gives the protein CASSLEGGAADTQYF. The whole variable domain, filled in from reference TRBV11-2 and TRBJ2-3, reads EAGVAQSPRYKIIEKRQSVAFWCNPISGHATLYWYQQILGQGPKLLIQFQNNGVVDDSQLPKDRFSAERLKGVDSTLKIQPAKLEDSAVYLCASSLEGGAADTQYFGPGTRLTVL.

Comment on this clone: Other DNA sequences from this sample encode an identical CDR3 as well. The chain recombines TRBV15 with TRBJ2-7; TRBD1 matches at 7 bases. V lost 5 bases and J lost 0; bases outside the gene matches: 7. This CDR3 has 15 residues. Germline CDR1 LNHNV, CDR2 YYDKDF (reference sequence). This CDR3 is CATSLPGQSSYEQYF. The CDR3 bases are TGTGCCACCAGCCTACCGGGACAGAGCTCCTACGAGCAGTACTTC.